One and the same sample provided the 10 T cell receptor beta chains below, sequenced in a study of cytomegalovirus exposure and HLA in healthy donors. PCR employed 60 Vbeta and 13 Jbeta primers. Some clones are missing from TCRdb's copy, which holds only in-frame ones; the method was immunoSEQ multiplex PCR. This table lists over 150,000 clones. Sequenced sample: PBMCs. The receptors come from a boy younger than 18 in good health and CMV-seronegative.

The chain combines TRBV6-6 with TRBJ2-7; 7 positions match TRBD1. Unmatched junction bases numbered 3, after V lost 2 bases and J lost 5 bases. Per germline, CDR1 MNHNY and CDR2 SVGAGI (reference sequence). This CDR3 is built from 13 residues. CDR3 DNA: TGTGCCAGCAGTTACGGTACAGGGGACGAGCAGTACTTC. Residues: CASSYGTGDEQYF.

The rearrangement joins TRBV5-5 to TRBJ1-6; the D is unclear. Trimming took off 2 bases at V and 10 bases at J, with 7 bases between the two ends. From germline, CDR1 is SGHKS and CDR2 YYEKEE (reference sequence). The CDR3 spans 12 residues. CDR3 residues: CASSFPGSPLHF. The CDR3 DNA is TGTGCCAGCAGCTTCCCGGGATCACCCCTCCACTTT.

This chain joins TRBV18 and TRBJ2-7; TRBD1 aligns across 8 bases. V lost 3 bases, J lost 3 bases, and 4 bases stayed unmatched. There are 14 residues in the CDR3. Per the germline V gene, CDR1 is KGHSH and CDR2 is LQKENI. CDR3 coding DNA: TGTGCCAGCTCACCGGACAGGGCCCTCTACGAGCAGTACTTC. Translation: CASSPDRALYEQYF.

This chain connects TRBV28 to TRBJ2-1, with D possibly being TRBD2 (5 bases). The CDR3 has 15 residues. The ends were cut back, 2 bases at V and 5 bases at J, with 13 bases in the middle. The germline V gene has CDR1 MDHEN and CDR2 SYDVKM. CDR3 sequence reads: CASSLPGGVDNEQFF. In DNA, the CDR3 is TGTGCCAGCAGTTTACCTGGAGGAGTGGACAATGAGCAGTTCTTC.

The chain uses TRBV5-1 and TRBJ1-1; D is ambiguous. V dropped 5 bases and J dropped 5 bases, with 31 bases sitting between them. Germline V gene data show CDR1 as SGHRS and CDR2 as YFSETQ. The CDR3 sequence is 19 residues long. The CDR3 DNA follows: TGCGCCAGCAGTCTCGGGTACCCGTCCGGACGGAGGAGGGAGACTGAAGCTTTCTTT. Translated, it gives CASSLGYPSGRRRETEAFF.

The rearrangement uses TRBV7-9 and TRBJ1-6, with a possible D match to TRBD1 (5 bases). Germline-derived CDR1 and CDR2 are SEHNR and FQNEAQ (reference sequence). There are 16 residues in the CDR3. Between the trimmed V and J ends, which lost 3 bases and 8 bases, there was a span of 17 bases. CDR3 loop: CASSFFKGQRDSPLHF. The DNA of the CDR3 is TGTGCCAGCAGCTTCTTCAAGGGGCAAAGGGATTCACCCCTCCACTTT.

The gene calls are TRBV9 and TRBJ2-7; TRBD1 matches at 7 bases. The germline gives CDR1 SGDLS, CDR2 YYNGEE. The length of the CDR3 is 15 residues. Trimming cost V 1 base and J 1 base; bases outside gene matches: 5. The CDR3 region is CASSVQPGQSYEQYF. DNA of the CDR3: TGTGCCAGCAGCGTACAACCGGGACAGTCCTACGAGCAGTACTTC.

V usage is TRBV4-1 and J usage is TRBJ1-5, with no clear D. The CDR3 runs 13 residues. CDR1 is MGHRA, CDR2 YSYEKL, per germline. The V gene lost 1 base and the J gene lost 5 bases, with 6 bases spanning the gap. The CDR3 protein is CASSQVKYQPQHF. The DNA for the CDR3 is TGCGCCAGCAGCCAAGTTAAATATCAGCCCCAGCATTTT.

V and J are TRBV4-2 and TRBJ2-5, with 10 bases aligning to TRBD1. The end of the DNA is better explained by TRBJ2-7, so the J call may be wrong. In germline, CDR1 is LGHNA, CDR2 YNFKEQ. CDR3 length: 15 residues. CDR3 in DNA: TGTGCCAGCAGCCAAAGGGACAGGGGAAACTACGAGCAGTACTTC. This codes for CASSQRDRGNYEQYF.

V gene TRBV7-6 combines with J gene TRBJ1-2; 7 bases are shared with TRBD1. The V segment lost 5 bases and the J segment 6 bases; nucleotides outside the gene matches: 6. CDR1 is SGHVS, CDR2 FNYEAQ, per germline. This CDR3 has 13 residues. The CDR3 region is CASSLDRAHGYTF. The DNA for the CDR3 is TGTGCCAGCAGCCTAGACAGGGCCCATGGCTACACCTTC.